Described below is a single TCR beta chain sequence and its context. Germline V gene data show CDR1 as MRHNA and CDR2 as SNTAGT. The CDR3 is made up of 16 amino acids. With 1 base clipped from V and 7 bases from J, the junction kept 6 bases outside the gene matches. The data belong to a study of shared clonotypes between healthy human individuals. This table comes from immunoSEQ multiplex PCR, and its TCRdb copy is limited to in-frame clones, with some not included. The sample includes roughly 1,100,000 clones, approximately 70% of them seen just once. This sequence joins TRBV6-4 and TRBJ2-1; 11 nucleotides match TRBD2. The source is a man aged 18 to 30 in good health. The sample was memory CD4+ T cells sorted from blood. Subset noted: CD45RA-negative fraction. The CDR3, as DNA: TGTGCCAGCAGTGACTACGCTAGCGGGGGGAGGAATGAGCAGTTCTTC. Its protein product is CASSDYASGGRNEQFF.